This T cell receptor beta chain is from a study of Ad26.COV2.S vaccination and SARS-CoV-2 variants. Study-level information: Sample donor was a member of the COV1001 Ad26.COV2.S trial arm. The study's findings and limits: Vaccinated individuals (as opposed to placebo recipients) had higher spike-specific TCR breadth.

The protocol was immunoSEQ multiplex PCR, while the TCRdb copy is restricted to in-frame clones and leaves out a portion. The profile shows about 350,000 clones, roughly 85% of them singletons. J gave up 2 bases and V 2 bases, and 13 bases lay outside the gene matches. CDR3 length equals 19 residues. CDR1 is LGHDT, CDR2 YNNKEL, per germline (reference sequence). Documented treatment: around 19 received Ad26.COV2.S at low or high dose, single or two shots; 5 received placebo; per-sample allocation not given. Samples came from day 63 after the first vaccine or placebo injection. Immunization relied on an Ad26 vector, which expressed Wuhan-strain SARS-CoV-2 spike. Of note for this clone: The antigen is not known.

Here the sequenced sample was peripheral blood, taken in a trial of Ad26.COV2.S vaccine versus placebo. V gene TRBV3-1 (or the pseudogene TRBV3-2) combines with J gene TRBJ2-3; 10 nucleotides align to TRBD2. This TCR derives from a person between 18 and 65 years old who received the Ad26.COV2.S COVID-19 vaccine or a placebo. The CDR3 sequence is CASSQRRQRGGPYTDTQYF. CDR3 DNA: TGTGCCAGCAGCCAAAGGCGCCAGCGGGGGGGCCCCTACACAGATACGCAGTATTTT.